The clone carrying this TCR beta chain was seen more than once but under ten times. TCR alpha and TCR beta cDNA libraries carrying sample barcodes and UMIs were produced by 5'RACE using constant-segment primers. TCRdb called the 5' RACE reads again in MiXCR, with one record for every CDR3 protein. The sample holds about 470,000 distinct CDR3 sequences, approximately 25% seen once. The data are from a study of T-cell memory formation after mild COVID-19. Germline CDR1 and CDR2: MGHDK and SYGVNS. This CDR3 comprises 16 residues. The germline V and J ends were trimmed by 1 base and 6 bases, with 18 bases remaining between them.

The rearrangement joins TRBV25-1 to TRBJ1-2; TRBD1 is a possible D gene (5 bases). Sequencing was carried out using PBMCs or a T cell subset sorted from them (not recorded which). This TCR was sampled from an adult woman who had mild COVID-19 (a few samples of this study predate the infection). Cell type and time point are not known. CDR3 residues: CASSESPAGKIDGYTF. CDR3 nucleotides: TGTGCCAGCAGTGAATCCCCAGCAGGGAAGATCGATGGCTACACCTTC.